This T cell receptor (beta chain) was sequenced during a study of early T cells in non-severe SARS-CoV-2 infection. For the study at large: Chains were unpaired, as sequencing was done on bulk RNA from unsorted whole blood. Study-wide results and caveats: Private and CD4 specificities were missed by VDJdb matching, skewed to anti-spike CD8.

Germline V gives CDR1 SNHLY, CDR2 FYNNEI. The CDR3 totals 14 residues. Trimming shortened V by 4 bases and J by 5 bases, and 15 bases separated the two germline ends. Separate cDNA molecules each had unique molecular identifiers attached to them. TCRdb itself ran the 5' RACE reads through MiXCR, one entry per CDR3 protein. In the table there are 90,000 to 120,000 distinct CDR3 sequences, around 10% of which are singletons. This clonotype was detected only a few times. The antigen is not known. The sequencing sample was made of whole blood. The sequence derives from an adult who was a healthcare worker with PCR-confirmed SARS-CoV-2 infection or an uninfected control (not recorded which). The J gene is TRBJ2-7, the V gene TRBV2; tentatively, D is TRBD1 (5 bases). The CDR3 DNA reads TGTGCCAGCAGTGTTGACAGTGAGGTCCACGAGCAGTACTTC. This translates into CASSVDSEVHEQYF.